The subject of this entry is one TCR beta chain. Its specific antigen is unknown. The sample holds no much larger clone one base away, and base qualities are not on file. These data originate in a study of metastatic and nonmetastatic thyroid tumors (TCRdb year 2020). Regarding the complete study: The researchers compared repertoires between peripheral blood samples and tumor or nodule tissue samples from patients with malignant or benign thyroid disease.

No treatment had been received by any patient before thyroid surgery. Using T-cell receptor beta sequencing, the researchers looked back retrospectively at clinical samples from patients, gathered between about 2012 and 2018. What the work shows at the level of the full study, not this receptor alone: TCR beta diversity was reported as significantly higher in malignant tumors than in benign nodules, in both blood and tumor samples.

Receptor libraries were prepared by PCR. For sequencing, an Illumina HiSeq 4000 was employed. High-throughput sequencing was used to profile the TCR beta-chain CDR3 region of each patient. Per the authors' processing: A classifier to discriminate distant-metastatic papillary thyroid cancer patients was built from CDR3 differences across clinicopathological groups. The Shannon index was used to assess repertoire diversity, and the Morisita-Horn index was used to assess tumor-blood repertoire similarity. The raw public data were reprocessed by TCRdb itself: fastp quality trimming at Q25, MiXCR clonotype calling, in-frame beta chains only. These V and J calls are TCRdb output, not the study's own analysis. The sample table holds 15,000 to 25,000 clones, of which 37% were seen once. The ten largest account for roughly a quarter of the sample. V trim: 3 bases; J trim: 4 bases; unmatched bases: 6. The CDR3 holds 15 amino acids from the cysteine to the phenylalanine. Only the CDR3 DNA stays, 45 bases, in frame from base 1. For CDR1 and CDR2, the germline V gene (reference sequence) lists MNHNY and SVGAGI.

Sequenced: tumor tissue. This sequence uses TRBV6-6 and TRBJ1-1; 9 middle bases align to TRBD1. The TCR was taken from a female donor with papillary thyroid cancer or a benign thyroid nodule (not recorded which). Some clones in this sample may be carry-over from other donors' samples. The CDR3 sequence is CASSYRGQGSTEAFF. The nucleotides read TGTGCCAGCAGTTATCGCGGACAGGGGTCCACTGAAGCTTTCTTT.